These T cell receptor beta chains were read from a single sample in a study of blood T cell repertoires in COVID-19. Assay used: immunoSEQ multiplex PCR; TCRdb lists only in-frame clones, some missing. The data hold around 140,000 clones, with around 88% observed a single time. The sequenced material came from peripheral blood. Receptors were obtained from a woman aged 55-70 years with acute or convalescent COVID-19. Each CDR3 is given with its conserved first and last residue. A D gene is named only where the DNA matches it firmly. The size entry is marked missing in some rows and otherwise reads once, few, many or a size class.

TGTGCCAGCAGCCTAGGGGCAGGGGGGACCTATGGCTACACCTTC,CASSLGAGGTYGYTF,TRBV7-2,TRBJ1-2,TRBD1,15,NA
TGTGCCAGCAGCTTAATTCAGGGGGTAAGCTACGAGCAGTACTTC,CASSLIQGVSYEQYF,TRBV7-2,TRBJ2-7,TRBD1,15,NA
TGTGCCAGTAGCGACCTGGGCCCAAGCCCCGGGGAGCTGTTTTTT,CASSDLGPSPGELFF,TRBV19,TRBJ2-2,NA,15,NA
TGTGCCAGCAGCCCATATACGACATATAGCTATGGCTACACCTTC,CASSPYTTYSYGYTF,TRBV14,TRBJ1-2,NA,15,NA
TGTGCCAGCAGCGTCTTAGCGGGGGTTGGCACCGGGGAGCTGTTTTTT,CASSVLAGVGTGELFF,TRBV9,TRBJ2-2,TRBD2,16,NA
TGCGCCAGCAGGTTGGAAGCGGGGGGTTCAGATACGCAGTATTTT,CASRLEAGGSDTQYF,TRBV5-1,TRBJ2-3,TRBD2,15,NA
TGCAGCGTTGAATCGGGGGGGAACACTGAAGCTTTCTTT,CSVESGGNTEAFF,TRBV29-1,TRBJ1-1,NA,13,NA
TGTGCCAGCAGTGCAAACAACAATCAGCCCCAGCATTTT,CASSANNNQPQHF,TRBV28,TRBJ1-5,NA,13,NA
TGTGCCAGCAGCACCGGACAGGGGGAAGTTGGGGAGCTGTTTTTT,CASSTGQGEVGELFF,TRBV3-1/TRBV3-2,TRBJ2-2,TRBD1,15,NA
TGTGCCAGCAGCTTATATAGAGAACTAAACACTGAAGCTTTCTTT,CASSLYRELNTEAFF,TRBV7-3,TRBJ1-1,NA,15,NA
TGTGCCAGTAGTATAACCAGGGGGACTCGGGGCGGGGAGCTGTTTTTT,CASSITRGTRGGELFF,TRBV19,TRBJ2-2,NA,16,few
TGTGCCAGCAGCTTAGTCCACAGCACCTATGGCTACACCTTC,CASSLVHSTYGYTF,TRBV7-2,TRBJ1-2,NA,14,once
TGTGCCAGCACCGAACCGACAGGGCGTGAACGGGGCTACACCTTC,CASTEPTGRERGYTF,TRBV6-6,TRBJ1-2,TRBD1,15,NA
TGTGCCAGCAGCCCCGGGACAGTCAACGGGGAGCTGTTTTTT,CASSPGTVNGELFF,TRBV2,TRBJ2-2,TRBD1,14,once
TGTGCCAGCAGCGTAGAGGGGGTACCTGAAGCTTTCTTT,CASSVEGVPEAFF,TRBV9,TRBJ1-1,NA,13,once
TGCGCCAGCAGCGATACAGGGGGCCGGGTTGGCTACACCTTC,CASSDTGGRVGYTF,TRBV5-1,TRBJ1-2,TRBD1,14,NA
TGTGCCAGCAGTACGGGACTAATCTCCTACAATGAGCAGTTCTTC,CASSTGLISYNEQFF,TRBV6-2/TRBV6-3,TRBJ2-1,TRBD2,15,NA
TGTGCCAGCAGCTTAGGGCAGGGGATGAATCAGCCCCAGCATTTT,CASSLGQGMNQPQHF,TRBV7-2,TRBJ1-5,NA,15,few
TGTGCCAGCAGTTACTCGCGGGATTCACCCCTCCACTTT,CASSYSRDSPLHF,TRBV6-5,TRBJ1-6,NA,13,NA
TGTGCCTGGGAGCGGGGGGCGCGCACTGAAGCTTTCTTT,CAWERGARTEAFF,TRBV30,TRBJ1-1,NA,13,NA
TGTGCCAGCAGTTACTCGGGGAGGTCCAACTATGGCTACACCTTC,CASSYSGRSNYGYTF,TRBV6-5,TRBJ1-2,NA,15,once
TGCGCCAGCAGCCAAAATCACAGGTTCAATAAAAACACCATATATTTT,CASSQNHRFNKNTIYF,TRBV4-1,TRBJ1-3,NA,16,NA
TGCGCCAGCAGCTTGGAGGGGGCTAGCTCCTACGAGCAGTACTTC,CASSLEGASSYEQYF,TRBV5-1,TRBJ2-7,TRBD1,15,NA
TGCGCCAGCAGCCAAGATTACGGCGGGGGGGCTCAGGAGACCCAGTACTTC,CASSQDYGGGAQETQYF,TRBV4-3,TRBJ2-5,TRBD2,17,NA
TGTGCCAGCAGCCCTACAGGGGGCGAGCAGTACTTC,CASSPTGGEQYF,TRBV7-3,TRBJ2-7,TRBD1,12,NA
TGCGCCAGCAGCCAAGACCCCGGACAGGGTGACGAGCAGTACTTC,CASSQDPGQGDEQYF,TRBV4-3,TRBJ2-7,TRBD1,15,NA
TGCGCCAGCAGTGCCAGGGCTAACTATGGCTACACCTTC,CASSARANYGYTF,TRBV10-2,TRBJ1-2,NA,13,NA
TGTGCCAGCAGCCAAGGAACGTTGGGCGCCCCATCTCGCTACACCTTC,CASSQGTLGAPSRYTF,TRBV3-1/TRBV3-2,TRBJ1-2,NA,16,NA
TGCGCCAGCAGCTTGGCCCGGTCCTACGAGCAGTACTTC,CASSLARSYEQYF,TRBV5-1,TRBJ2-7,NA,13,NA
TGTGCCAGCAGCTTTGGGACAGGACAAGAGACCCAGTACTTC,CASSFGTGQETQYF,TRBV5-4,TRBJ2-5,TRBD1,14,NA
TGTGCCAGCAGACCAGTCGGGTTCCAGCCCCAGCATTTT,CASRPVGFQPQHF,TRBV2,TRBJ1-5,NA,13,once
TGTGCCAGCAGGACAGGGTTCGGAGAGACCCAGTACTTC,CASRTGFGETQYF,TRBV3-1/TRBV3-2,TRBJ2-5,TRBD1,13,NA
TGTGCCAGCAGTGACACAGGGGCGGTATACGAGCAGTACTTC,CASSDTGAVYEQYF,TRBV2,TRBJ2-7,TRBD1,14,NA
TGTGCCATCACAGGGGGTGGGAACTATGGCTACACCTTC,CAITGGGNYGYTF,TRBV12-3/TRBV12-4,TRBJ1-2,TRBD1,13,NA
TGCGCCAGCCGGGACAGGCTCCAAGAGACCCAGTACTTC,CASRDRLQETQYF,TRBV5-1,TRBJ2-5,TRBD1,13,NA
TGTGCCACCAGTGATTTAGTGGATGCGGCAGATACGCAGTATTTT,CATSDLVDAADTQYF,TRBV24-1,TRBJ2-3,NA,15,NA
TGTGCCAGCAGCCCGCAACCGGGTCTGGGGGCGAACACTGAAGCTTTCTTT,CASSPQPGLGANTEAFF,TRBV7-3,TRBJ1-1,NA,17,NA
TGTGCCAGCAGCCAAGAACACCTCCGAACCAACGTCCTGACTTTC,CASSQEHLRTNVLTF,TRBV3-1/TRBV3-2,TRBJ2-6,NA,15,NA
TGTGCCAGCTCAGCCCGAGGAGGTGGTTTTAATCAGCCCCAGCATTTT,CASSARGGGFNQPQHF,TRBV18,TRBJ1-5,NA,16,NA
TGTGCCAGCAGTGAACAGGGGAGTGGAAACACCATATATTTT,CASSEQGSGNTIYF,TRBV2,TRBJ1-3,NA,14,NA
TGTGCCAGCAGCCCCCGGGCAGGGGACAACACTGAAGCTTTCTTT,CASSPRAGDNTEAFF,TRBV9,TRBJ1-1,NA,15,once
TGTGCCAGCACCAGGACAGGGAGTGAAAAACTGTTTTTT,CASTRTGSEKLFF,TRBV27,TRBJ1-4,TRBD1,13,NA
TGCGCCAGCAGCTTGAGCGGAGGAGGGGCCTATGGCTACACCTTC,CASSLSGGGAYGYTF,TRBV5-1,TRBJ1-2,NA,15,NA